This T cell receptor (beta chain) emerged from a study of blood T cells in healthy people across ages. Through a sample-barcoded 5' primer and a J-beta primer mix, a second PCR was run for 7 to 11 cycles. TCRdb fed the 5' RACE reads into MiXCR, producing one record per CDR3 protein. This sample has over 550,000 distinct CDR3 sequences, with approximately 30% found just once. Study-wide points: A roughly linear age-dependent decrease characterized TCR beta diversity per million T cells.

In the case of this clonotype: The antigen is unknown.

Germline CDR1 and CDR2: SNHLY and FYNNEI. The CDR3 totals 21 residues. Unmatched junction bases numbered 17, after V lost 5 bases and J lost 0 bases. Sequencing input: blood. The genes are TRBV2 and TRBJ2-3; 13 nucleotides align to TRBD2. This receptor was identified in a woman of 80 years or more in good health. Here the CDR3 reads CASSSTPPGTSGVDSTDTQYF. DNA of the CDR3: TGTGCCAGCAGTTCCACCCCGCCCGGGACTAGCGGGGTCGATAGCACAGATACGCAGTATTTT.